This TCR beta chain was sequenced in a study of tumor and adjacent non-tumor tissue in lung cancer (dated by TCRdb to 2016 to 2019). Study-wide context: Of the cohort, about 11 patients had adenocarcinoma, 2 had squamous cell carcinoma and 1 had small cell lung cancer. The 15 or so patients were aged about 31 to 85 years, included about ten men and 5 women, and had TNM stage I to III disease. Sequencing produced about 130,000,000 productive TCRbeta reads in total, an average of approximately 4.2 million reads per sample. The study compared bulk TCRbeta repertoires from lung tumor tissue and matched distant non-tumor lung tissue of around 14 lung cancer patients. A few dozen paired specimens, one tumor and one normal lung sample per patient, were profiled by TCRbeta CDR3 sequencing. Broader findings and caveats from the paper: Only roughly 15 patients were in the cohort, and the authors stated that larger samples and more detailed clinical data are needed. Younger patients had significantly higher TCR diversity, and higher tumor TCR diversity was associated with shorter overall and disease-free survival. Tumor tissue showed significantly higher TCR diversity (inverse Simpson) than normal lung tissue, at 431.37 vs 166.20 (P = 0.0075, Mann-Whitney U test). Neither the sequencing platform nor unique molecular identifiers are named or mentioned anywhere in the methods. Because peripheral blood was not sequenced, the blood TCRbeta repertoires of the lung cancer patients in the study went unexamined. In normal lung, the top 100 clones accounted for a significantly larger cumulative share of the repertoire than in tumor tissue.

Regarding this clonotype: Its antigen remains undetermined. No quality values exist for individual bases; no much larger clone is one base distant.

The germline V gene (reference sequence) gives CDR1 as DFQATT and CDR2 as SNEGSKA. From the cysteine up to the valine, the CDR3 has a length of 14 residues. The read is trimmed to its CDR3 DNA, 42 bases read in frame from base 1. The receptor library was made with multiplex PCR. The instrument given in TCRdb is Illumina HiSeq 2500. Following protocols modified from ARM-PCR, the researchers constructed TCRbeta libraries through three rounds of nested PCR with primers (Table S4). PCR products of 200-500 bp were gel-excised and purified with the QIAquick gel extraction kit before sequencing. In the source study's methods: Reads were cleaned using Trimmomatic, were merged into complete CDR3 sequences using FLASH, and were assigned to V(D)J germline segments using MiTCR. VDJtools was used to compute clonal diversity as the inverse Simpson's index. In-frame sequences lacking a premature stop codon were counted as productive reads. The public reads were quality trimmed at Q25 with fastp and then assembled into clones with MiXCR by TCRdb, keeping productive beta chains. CDR3 protein sequences are deduplicated, and each keeps its most common genes and DNA. The authors' filters were not applied to this entry. The sample contains 120,000 to 150,000 distinct CDR3 sequences, approximately 72% of them found a single time. The ten biggest clones cover 15% to 20% of the sample.

RNA was isolated from bulk unsorted tissue, and RNA quality was assessed with a NanoDrop ND-1000 and an Agilent 2100. Newly diagnosed lung cancer patients without prior chemotherapy who had been admitted for thoracic surgery in China between August and November 2014 were enrolled as donors. Patients who had received previous radiotherapy or chemotherapy, or who had another concurrent cancer, were excluded from the study. Pieces of surgical tissue measuring roughly 1-2.1 cm3 were kept in RNAlater solution and held at -80 degrees C until needed. Here the chain combines TRBV20-1 and TRBJ2-7; the D segment could be TRBD2, given 5 matching bases. The sequence was obtained from a man in his sixties with small cell lung cancer. Source material: lung tumor tissue. The CDR3 here reads CSAKTSGNSYEHYV. At the DNA level, the sequence is TGCAGTGCAAAGACAAGCGGAAATTCCTACGAGCACTACGTC.